This T cell receptor beta chain was profiled in a study of beta chain features in type 1 diabetes. Study-level background: Patients shared similar age, gender and cell yields with healthy donors. Study findings and constraints: Patients with type 1 diabetes carried fewer insertions and had more deletions at their VDJ junctions.

Expressed TCRB transcripts were sequenced because the entire RNA isolate underwent reverse transcription. TCRdb's copy holds only in-frame clones and misses some; the assay was immunoSEQ multiplex PCR. The sample lists around 340,000 clones; around a fifth were seen once. Remarks on this clone: Its antigen is as yet unknown.

Germline V lookup: CDR1 SGHRS, CDR2 YFSETQ. This CDR3 comprises 12 residues. Trimming left V 5 bases short and J 1 base short, with 6 bases between. The chain joins TRBV5-1 to TRBJ1-1; D unresolved. This receptor was obtained from a woman under 30 in good health. The sequenced sample consisted of naive CD4+ T cells from blood. CDR3 sequence: CASRQENTEAFF. CDR3 coding DNA: TGCGCCAGCAGGCAGGAGAACACTGAAGCTTTCTTT.